The 11 T cell receptor beta chains below were found in one sample sequenced in a study of T cell responses to AZD1222 COVID-19 vaccine. TCRdb's table, derived via immunoSEQ multiplex PCR, lists solely in-frame clones and lacks some. This table holds over 85,000 clones, around nine tenths found once. The sequencing used peripheral blood, collected on day 0 of AZD1222 vaccination. The receptors stem from an adult in good health.

The V and J genes are TRBV18 and TRBJ2-1; D unresolved. Trimming took 8 bases from V and 5 from J, leaving 13 bases between them. The length of the CDR3 is 13 residues. CDR1 and CDR2 (germline): KGHSH, LQKENI. The CDR3 bases are TGTGCCAGCGCCGGATCGATTAACAATGAGCAGTTCTTC. This gives the protein CASAGSINNEQFF.

This chain joins TRBV3-1 (or the pseudogene TRBV3-2) and TRBJ2-3, with 7 bases fitting TRBD2. CDR1 is LGHDT and CDR2 is YNNKEL in the germline V gene (reference sequence). J was trimmed by 4 bases and V by 4 bases; bases with no gene match: 2. This CDR3 spans 13 amino acids. DNA for the CDR3: TGTGCCAGCAGCCCTGGGGGGGCAGATACGCAGTATTTT. Translated, it gives CASSPGGADTQYF.

V usage is TRBV3-1 (or the pseudogene TRBV3-2) and J usage is TRBJ1-2, with 8 bases identical to TRBD1. In germline, CDR1 is LGHDT, CDR2 YNNKEL (reference sequence). CDR3 size: 15 residues. The ends lost 0 bases at V and 7 bases at J; junction bases unmatched: 7. The CDR3 reads CASSQDTDREAGYTF. CDR3 DNA: TGTGCCAGCAGCCAAGACACGGACAGGGAGGCTGGCTACACCTTC.

The chain joins TRBV7-8 to TRBJ1-1; 11 positions match TRBD1. The CDR3 runs to 18 residues. V trimming: 5 bases; J trimming: 0 bases; junction bases outside the gene matches: 11. Germline V gene lookup returns CDR1 SGHVS and CDR2 FQNEAQ. CDR3 in amino acids: CASSLIRTGGVMNTEAFF. CDR3 nucleotides: TGTGCCAGCAGCCTCATCAGGACAGGGGGCGTAATGAACACTGAAGCTTTCTTT. The variable domain in full, completed from reference TRBV7-8 and TRBJ1-1, reads GAGVSQSPRYKVAKRGQDVALRCDPISGHVSLFWYQQALGQGPEFLTYFQNEAQLDKSGLPSDRFFAERPEGSVSTLKIQRTQQEDSAVYLCASSLIRTGGVMNTEAFFGQGTRLTVV.

The V call is TRBV6-5, the J call TRBJ1-2, with D tentatively TRBD1 (5 bases). Germline V gene sequence: CDR1 MNHEY, CDR2 SVGAGI. The CDR3 extends over 15 amino acids. V was cut by 0 bases and J by 7 bases, with 15 bases left in between. CDR3 region: CASSYSTIGGVGYTF. CDR3 nucleotide sequence: TGTGCCAGCAGTTACTCAACGATAGGAGGGGTTGGCTACACCTTC.

The chain combines TRBV2 with TRBJ1-5, with D maybe TRBD1 (5 bases). V lost 3 bases and J lost 7, with 13 bases in between. The germline CDR1 and CDR2 sequences are SNHLY and FYNNEI. The length of the CDR3 is 14 residues. CDR3 DNA: TGTGCCAGCAGTGAGGGTACCGAGGGGCAGCCCCAGCATTTT. It translates to CASSEGTEGQPQHF.

The chain joins TRBV10-3 to TRBJ1-5; tentatively, D is TRBD1 (5 bases). Germline V gives CDR1 ENHRY, CDR2 SYGVKD. This CDR3 has 13 amino acids. V was cut by 9 bases and J by 6 bases, with 15 bases left in between. The CDR3 spells CAIQAGDAQPQHF. CDR3 DNA sequence: TGTGCCATACAGGCGGGTGATGCTCAGCCCCAGCATTTT.

The chain couples TRBV7-9 to TRBJ2-7; 11 bases line up with TRBD2. V was pared by 5 bases and J by 3 bases, with 6 bases of the junction left unmatched. CDR1 is SEHNR and CDR2 is FQNEAQ in the germline V gene (reference sequence). There are 15 residues in the CDR3. The chain's CDR3 is CASSRIAGGGYEQYF. CDR3 nucleotide sequence: TGTGCCAGCAGCCGTATAGCGGGAGGGGGCTACGAGCAGTACTTC.

V is TRBV19 and J is TRBJ1-5, with D possibly being TRBD1 (6 bases). The CDR3 runs 14 residues. V was trimmed by 6 bases and J by 3 bases, leaving 12 bases between them. The V gene's germline CDR1 is LNHDA and CDR2 SQIVND (reference sequence). The CDR3 DNA reads as TGTGCCAGTAGCCCGGGACATCCCAATCAGCCCCAGCATTTT. Protein sequence: CASSPGHPNQPQHF. Full variable domain (remainder filled in from reference TRBV19 and TRBJ1-5): DGGITQSPKYLFRKEGQNVTLSCEQNLNHDAMYWYRQDPGQGLRLIYYSQIVNDFQKGDIAEGYSVSREKKESFPLTVTSAQKNPTAFYLCASSPGHPNQPQHFGDGTRLSIL.

CDR3 loop: CASSVGQGGPQHF. CDR3 DNA sequence: TGTGCCAGTAGTGTTGGACAGGGCGGGCCCCAGCATTTT. The gene calls are TRBV19 and TRBJ1-5; TRBD1 agrees at 8 bases. Germline values: CDR1 LNHDA, CDR2 SQIVND (reference sequence). The CDR3 is 13 residues long. The V gene end was trimmed by 5 bases and the J gene end by 9 bases; junction bases not matched to a gene: 6.

The rearrangement uses TRBV5-5 and TRBJ2-7; no clear D. Germline V CDR1 and CDR2: SGHKS, YYEKEE (reference sequence). This CDR3 has 14 residues. Trimming stripped 6 bases from V and 2 bases from J, with 15 bases between. CDR3 in DNA: TGTGCCAGCAATCAGGACGGAACAACCTACGAGCAGTACTTC. Translation gives CASNQDGTTYEQYF. The full variable domain, completed using reference TRBV5-5 and TRBJ2-7, is DAGVTQSPTHLIKTRGQQVTLRCSPISGHKSVSWYQQVLGQGPQFIFQYYEKEERGRGNFPDRFSARQFPNYSSELNVNALLLGDSALYLCASNQDGTTYEQYFGPGTRLTVT.